The entry below gives a single TCR beta chain sequence along with its context. Antigen unknown. These data originate in a study of shared clonotypes between healthy human individuals. Study-wide points: Only blood underwent sampling, and tissue repertoires likely differ. In the sorted subsets, rarefaction showed sequencing was incomplete despite large depth.

This table comes from immunoSEQ multiplex PCR, and its TCRdb copy is limited to in-frame clones, with some not included. Of millions of clones listed, over 85% are singletons. This TCR was sampled from a man between 18 and 29 years old in good health. What was sequenced was naive CD4+ T cells sorted from blood. Subset here: CD45RA+ positively selected.

The CDR3 loop reads CASSEWGLLLKETQYF. For the CDR3, the DNA is TGTGCCAGCAGTGAATGGGGTCTTTTACTCAAAGAGACCCAGTACTTC. The rearrangement links TRBV2 to TRBJ2-5; D not certain. Germline V gene sequence: CDR1 SNHLY, CDR2 FYNNEI. V lost 2 bases and J 3 bases, leaving 16 bases between the germline ends. The CDR3 is 16 amino acids.